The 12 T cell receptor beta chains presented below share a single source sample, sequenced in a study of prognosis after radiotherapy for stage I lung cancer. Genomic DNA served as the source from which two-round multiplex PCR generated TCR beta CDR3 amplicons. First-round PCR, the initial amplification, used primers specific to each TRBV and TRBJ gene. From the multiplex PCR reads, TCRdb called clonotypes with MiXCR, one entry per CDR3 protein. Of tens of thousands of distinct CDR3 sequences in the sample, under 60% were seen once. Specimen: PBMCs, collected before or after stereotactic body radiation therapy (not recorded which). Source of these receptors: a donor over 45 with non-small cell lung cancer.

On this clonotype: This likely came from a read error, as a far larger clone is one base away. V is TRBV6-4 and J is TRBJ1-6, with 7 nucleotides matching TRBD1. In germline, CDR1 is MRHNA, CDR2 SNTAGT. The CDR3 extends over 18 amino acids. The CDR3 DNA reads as TGTGCCAGCAGTTACTCGGTTTTAAGACAGGGATGTGGTTCACCCCTCCACTTT. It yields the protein CASSYSVLRQGCGSPLHF.

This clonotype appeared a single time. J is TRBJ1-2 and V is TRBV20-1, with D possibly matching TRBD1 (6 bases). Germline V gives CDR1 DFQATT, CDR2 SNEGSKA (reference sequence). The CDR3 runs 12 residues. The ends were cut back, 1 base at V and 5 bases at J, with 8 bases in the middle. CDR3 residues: CSARVQGYGYTF. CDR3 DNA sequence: TGCAGTGCTAGAGTACAGGGATATGGCTACACCTTC.

CDR3 sequence (DNA): TGTGCCAGCAGTGATGTCGAAGGCAGGGGACTAGCGGGAGGGAGGAGGTTCTTC. It yields the protein CASSDVEGRGLAGGRRFF. The chain recombines TRBV6-1 with TRBJ2-1; 16 bases map to TRBD2. This CDR3 region has 18 residues. With 3 bases clipped from V and 15 bases from J, the junction kept 17 bases outside the gene matches. Germline V CDR1 and CDR2: MNHNS, SASEGT.

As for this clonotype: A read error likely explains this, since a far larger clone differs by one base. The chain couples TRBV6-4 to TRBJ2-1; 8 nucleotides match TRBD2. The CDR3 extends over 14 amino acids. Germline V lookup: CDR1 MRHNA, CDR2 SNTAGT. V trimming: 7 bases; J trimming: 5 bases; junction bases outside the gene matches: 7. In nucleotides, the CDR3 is TGTGCCAGCATTGGACTAGCCCCTCACAATGAGCAGTTCTTC. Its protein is CASIGLAPHNEQFF.

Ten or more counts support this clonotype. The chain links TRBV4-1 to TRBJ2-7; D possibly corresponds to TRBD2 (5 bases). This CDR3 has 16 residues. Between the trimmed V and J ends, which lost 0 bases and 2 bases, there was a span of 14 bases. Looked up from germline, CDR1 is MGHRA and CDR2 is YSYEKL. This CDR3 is CASSQEVAGFPYEQYF. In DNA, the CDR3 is TGCGCCAGCAGCCAAGAGGTGGCGGGTTTCCCCTACGAGCAGTACTTC.

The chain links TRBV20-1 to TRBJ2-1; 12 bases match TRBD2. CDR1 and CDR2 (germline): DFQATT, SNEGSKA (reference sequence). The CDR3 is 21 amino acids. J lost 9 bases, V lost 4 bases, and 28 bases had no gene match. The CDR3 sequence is CSAKGYSWTLGLAGPWGEQFF. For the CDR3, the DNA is TGCAGTGCTAAAGGGTATAGCTGGACCTTGGGACTAGCGGGTCCCTGGGGTGAGCAGTTCTTC.

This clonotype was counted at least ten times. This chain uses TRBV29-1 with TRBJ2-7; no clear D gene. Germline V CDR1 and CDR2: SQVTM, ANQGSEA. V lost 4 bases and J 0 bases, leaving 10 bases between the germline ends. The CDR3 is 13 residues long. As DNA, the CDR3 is TGCAGCGTTGCTCAATGGTCCTCCTACGAGCAGTACTTC. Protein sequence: CSVAQWSSYEQYF.

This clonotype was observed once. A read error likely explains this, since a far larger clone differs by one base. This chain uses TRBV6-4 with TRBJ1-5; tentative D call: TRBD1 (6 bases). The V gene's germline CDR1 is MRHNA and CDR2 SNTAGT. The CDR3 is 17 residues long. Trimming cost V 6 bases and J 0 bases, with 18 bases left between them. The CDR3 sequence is CASRGDIQNLSNQPQHF. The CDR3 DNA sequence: TGTGCCAGCAGGGGGGACATACAGAATCTTAGCAATCAGCCCCAGCATTTT.

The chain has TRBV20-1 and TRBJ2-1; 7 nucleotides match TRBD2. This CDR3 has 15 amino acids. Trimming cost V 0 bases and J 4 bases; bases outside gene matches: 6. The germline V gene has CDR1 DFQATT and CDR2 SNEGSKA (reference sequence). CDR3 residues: CSARDSGKDYNEQFF. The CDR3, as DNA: TGCAGTGCTAGAGACAGCGGGAAGGATTACAATGAGCAGTTCTTC.

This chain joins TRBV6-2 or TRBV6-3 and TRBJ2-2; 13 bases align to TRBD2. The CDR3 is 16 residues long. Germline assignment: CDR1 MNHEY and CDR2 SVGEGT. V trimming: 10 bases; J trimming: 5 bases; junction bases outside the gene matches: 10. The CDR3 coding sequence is TGTGCCACCTCGGACGGACTAGCGGGAGAGACCGGGGAGCTGTTTTTT. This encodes CATSDGLAGETGELFF.

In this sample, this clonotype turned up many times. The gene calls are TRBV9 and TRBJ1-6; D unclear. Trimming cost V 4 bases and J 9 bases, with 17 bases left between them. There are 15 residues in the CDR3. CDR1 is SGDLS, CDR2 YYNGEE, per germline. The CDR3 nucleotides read TGTGCCAGCAGCCCTCGGCCAGGCACGGGTTCACCCCTCCACTTT. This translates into CASSPRPGTGSPLHF. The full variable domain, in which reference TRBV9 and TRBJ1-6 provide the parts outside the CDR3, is DSGVTQTPKHLITATGQRVTLRCSPRSGDLSVYWYQQSLDQGLQFLIQYYNGEERAKGNILERFSAQQFPDLHSELNLSSLELGDSALYFCASSPRPGTGSPLHFGNGTRLTVT.

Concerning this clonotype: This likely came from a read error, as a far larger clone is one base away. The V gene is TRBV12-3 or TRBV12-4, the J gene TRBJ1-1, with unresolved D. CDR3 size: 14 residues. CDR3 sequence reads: CASSLVHQNTEAFF. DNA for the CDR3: TGTGCCAGCAGCTTAGTGCATCAGAACACTGAAGCTTTCTTT.